This TCR beta chain was profiled in a study of low-dose radiotherapy and immunotherapy resistance in tumors. At the level of the study: Each patient was administered nivolumab intravenously at 240 mg, which was a flat dose, every two weeks, along with intravenous ipilimumab at 1 mg/kg every six weeks.

This sample's time point: before trial treatment. Covering alpha and beta chains, TRAV- and TRBV-specific primers were used for the first-strand cDNA. TCRs underwent 20 PCR cycles of amplification with a constant-region primer and V-primer adapter. Using its own MiXCR run on the reads, TCRdb lists one record per CDR3 protein. This sample carries 85,000 to 95,000 distinct CDR3 sequences, roughly a tenth of them seen once, and the ten largest clones take about 1%. This clonotype has a count of ten or more. The receptor was derived from a male donor with prostate cancer. This specimen was PBMCs, taken before treatment.

This CDR3 is CASKLERGQQFF. CDR3 in DNA: TGTGCCAGCAAGCTAGAGCGGGGGCAGCAGTTCTTC. The V call is TRBV6-2 or TRBV6-3, the J call TRBJ2-1; 8 bases line up with TRBD2. With 7 bases clipped from V and 11 bases from J, the junction kept 7 bases outside the gene matches. CDR1 is MNHEY, CDR2 SVGEGT, per germline. The CDR3 is made up of 12 amino acids.